This TCR beta chain was captured by sequencing in a study of blood T cell repertoires in COVID-19. About the study: From the United States, Italy and Spain came samples of acute and convalescent COVID-19. Sources were T cells, B-cell-depleted T cells, or PBMCs; the material itself was cDNA or gDNA.

CDR1 is MNHEY, CDR2 SVGAGI, per germline. V trimming: 6 bases; J trimming: 2 bases; junction bases outside the gene matches: 6. This CDR3 has 15 residues. Methods used by the authors: Estimates of nucleated cell counts were drawn from the amplification of reference gene primers. Measured with immunoSEQ multiplex PCR; TCRdb has only the in-frame clones, and not every one. Clonal size and the V and J genes are those of that table, whereas D and trimming came from the DNA. The table has approximately 16,000 clones, about 89% seen once. This sequence joins TRBV6-5 and TRBJ1-1; 10 nucleotides match TRBD1. The material sequenced was peripheral blood. The source is a woman older than 75 with COVID-19, enrolled during active disease. The CDR3 nucleotides are TGTGCCAGCAGAGACCGGGACAGGGGAAACACTGAAGCTTTCTTT. This codes for CASRDRDRGNTEAFF.